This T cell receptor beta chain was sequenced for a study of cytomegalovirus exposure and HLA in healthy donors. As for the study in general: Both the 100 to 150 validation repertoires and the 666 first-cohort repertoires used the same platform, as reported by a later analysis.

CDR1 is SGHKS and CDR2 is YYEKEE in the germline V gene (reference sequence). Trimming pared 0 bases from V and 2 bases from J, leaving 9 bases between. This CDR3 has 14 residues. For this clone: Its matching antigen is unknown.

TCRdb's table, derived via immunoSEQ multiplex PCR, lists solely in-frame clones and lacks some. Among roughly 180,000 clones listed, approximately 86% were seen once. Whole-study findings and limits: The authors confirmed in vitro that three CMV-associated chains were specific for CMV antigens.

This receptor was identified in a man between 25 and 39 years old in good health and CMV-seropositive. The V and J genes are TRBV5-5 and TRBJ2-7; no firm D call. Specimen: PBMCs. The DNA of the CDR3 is TGTGCCAGCAGCTTGGTGGTCAGGACCTACGAGCAGTACTTC. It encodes CASSLVVRTYEQYF.